This TCR beta chain is drawn from a study of molecular identifiers for immune sequencing clone quantification. Study-level results: Identical TCR molecules can share a barcode, and this sharing could underestimate highly expanded clone sizes.

Germline assignment: CDR1 LNHDA and CDR2 SQIVND (reference sequence). The V and J ends lost 3 bases and 5 bases respectively, with 17 bases between them. There are 15 residues in the CDR3. Researchers sorted naive CD8 T cells as cells that were CD8+CD4-CCR7+CD45RA+. A remark on this clonotype: Its antigen is as yet unknown.

With listed TCR primers and previously described methods, bulk TCR libraries were prepared. A single record per CDR3 protein comes from TCRdb applying MiXCR to the PCR reads. Of around 470,000 distinct CDR3 sequences listed, roughly 25% are singletons. The receptor's source is a human donor in good health. Some libraries in this study had Jurkat cell RNA spiked in. The chain joins TRBV19 to TRBJ2-7, with D uncertain. The material sequenced was naive CD8+ T cells from blood, with Jurkat cell RNA spiked in. Subset denoted: FACS-sorted CD8+CD4-CCR7+CD45RA+ naive T cells. The CDR3 sequence: CASSIYRAAEDEQYF. The CDR3, as DNA: TGTGCCAGTAGTATTTACCGGGCGGCCGAGGACGAGCAGTACTTC.